What follows are 28 T cell receptor beta chains derived from one specimen sequenced in a study of blood T cell repertoires in COVID-19 (TCRdb year 2020). Library preparation was by the immunoSEQ multiplex PCR assay. As stored in TCRdb, this immuneACCESS dataset retains in-frame rearrangements with V and J assigned. A fraction of the clones does not appear; measured against another copy, unresolved V genes explain less than half of the discrepancy, and the remainder lacks a known reason. This sample has 100,000 to 150,000 clones in its table, and about 88% of those were observed once. Roughly 1.1% of the sample belongs to the ten largest clones. Sequenced material: peripheral blood. The origin of the receptors is a woman of 80 years or more with acute or convalescent COVID-19.

The rearrangement links TRBV28 to TRBJ2-7; 16 bases agree with TRBD2. V was clipped by 9 bases and J by 5 bases; unmatched bases: 13. The CDR3 is 17 residues long. Germline-derived CDR1 and CDR2 are MDHEN and SYDVKM. CDR3 sequence reads: CASIPGLAGGPGDEQYF. The CDR3 coding sequence is TGTGCCAGTATACCGGGACTAGCGGGAGGGCCGGGGGACGAGCAGTACTTC.

In DNA, the CDR3 is TGTGCCAGCAGTGAAGGGCCCACAGGGCTCTACGAGCAGTACTTC. It yields the protein CASSEGPTGLYEQYF. This chain links TRBV6-1 with TRBJ2-7, with TRBD1 as a possible D gene (6 bases). CDR3 length: 15 amino acids. Germline CDR1 and CDR2: MNHNS and SASEGT. V dropped 1 base and J dropped 3 bases, with 13 bases sitting between them.

This chain joins TRBV18 and TRBJ1-2; 7 bases are a match to TRBD1. After removal of 5 bases from V and 1 base from J, the junction contained 7 bases not matched to a gene. CDR3 length: 15 amino acids. Germline CDR1 is KGHSH and CDR2 is LQKENI. The CDR3 here is CASSLGQTLNYGYTF. The CDR3 coding sequence is TGTGCCAGCTCATTGGGACAGACTCTTAACTATGGCTACACCTTC. Filled out from reference TRBV18 and TRBJ1-2, the complete variable domain reads NAGVMQNPRHLVRRRGQEARLRCSPMKGHSHVYWYRQLPEEGLKFMVYLQKENIIDESGMPKERFSAEFPKEGPSILRIQQVVRGDSAAYFCASSLGQTLNYGYTFGSGTRLTVV.

This rearrangement joins TRBV4-1 to TRBJ1-6; 9 bases map to TRBD1. J lost 6 bases, V lost 2 bases, and 5 bases had no gene match. The CDR3 loop spans 16 amino acids. Germline V CDR1 and CDR2: MGHRA, YSYEKL. CDR3 bases: TGCGCCAGCAGCCAAAGGGGACAGGGATCTAATTCACCCCTCCACTTT. Translated: CASSQRGQGSNSPLHF.

The V gene is TRBV11-2, the J gene TRBJ2-5, with a possible D match to TRBD2 (5 bases). Germline V gene sequence: CDR1 SGHAT, CDR2 FQNNGV. Trimming pared 1 base from V and 9 bases from J, leaving 9 bases between. This CDR3 is built from 12 residues. CDR3 sequence (DNA): TGTGCCAGCAGCTTAGGGGAGATGTCCCAGTACTTC. Residues: CASSLGEMSQYF.

This chain links TRBV6-1 with TRBJ2-7, with 13 bases identical to TRBD2. Germline-derived CDR1 and CDR2 are MNHNS and SASEGT. Trimming took 6 bases from V and 3 from J; bases not matched to a gene: 5. The CDR3 is made up of 15 amino acids. The CDR3 DNA sequence: TGTGCCAGCAGACCCGGGACTAGCGGGGACTACGAGCAGTACTTC. This sequence encodes CASRPGTSGDYEQYF.

The chain carries TRBV5-1 and TRBJ2-4, with D perhaps TRBD1 (6 bases). V was shortened by 2 bases and J by 2 bases, with 14 bases between the two germline ends. The CDR3 runs to 16 residues. CDR1 and CDR2 (germline): SGHRS, YFSETQ. The CDR3 coding sequence is TGCGCCAGCAGCTTCACAGCTCAGGGGCCCAAAAACATTCAGTACTTC. Protein sequence: CASSFTAQGPKNIQYF.

This clone was seen a single time. The V call is TRBV2, the J call TRBJ1-1; 7 bases line up with TRBD1. The CDR3 has 14 amino acids. Germline CDR1 and CDR2: SNHLY and FYNNEI. J was trimmed by 0 bases and V by 8 bases; bases with no gene match: 6. The CDR3 here is CASAGGPMNTEAFF. The CDR3, as DNA: TGTGCCAGCGCAGGGGGGCCTATGAACACTGAAGCTTTCTTT.

The V call is TRBV19, the J call TRBJ1-4; 7 positions match TRBD1. Looked up from germline, CDR1 is LNHDA and CDR2 is SQIVND (reference sequence). The trim removed 2 bases at V and 3 bases at J, leaving 3 bases unmatched. The CDR3 totals 15 residues. The CDR3 bases are TGTGCCAGTAGTATATTGGGACAGTCTAATGAAAAACTGTTTTTT. Its protein product is CASSILGQSNEKLFF.

The chain couples TRBV28 to TRBJ2-5; possible D gene TRBD2, 6 bases. The CDR3 is 14 residues long. V was clipped by 6 bases and J by 4 bases, with 15 bases between them. The V gene's germline CDR1 is MDHEN and CDR2 SYDVKM. The CDR3 region is CASRSSWGVETQYF. The CDR3 DNA reads as TGTGCCAGCAGGTCATCTTGGGGGGTAGAGACCCAGTACTTC.

The sample holds one count of this clone. The rearrangement links TRBV7-8 to TRBJ2-5; D is unresolved. The CDR3 extends over 12 amino acids. Per the germline V gene, CDR1 is SGHVS and CDR2 is FQNEAQ. V was clipped by 5 bases and J by 4 bases, with 8 bases between them. The CDR3 bases are TGTGCCAGCAGCCTACTCCTAGAGACCCAGTACTTC. Encoded protein: CASSLLLETQYF.

V and J are TRBV19 and TRBJ1-6; TRBD1 matches at 10 bases. Per germline, CDR1 LNHDA and CDR2 SQIVND (reference sequence). V was pared by 5 bases and J by 5 bases, with 3 bases of the junction left unmatched. This CDR3 has 15 amino acids. The CDR3 sequence: CASSGDRGDNSPLHF. The CDR3 region has the DNA TGTGCCAGTAGTGGGGACAGGGGCGATAATTCACCCCTCCACTTT. The full variable domain, in which reference TRBV19 and TRBJ1-6 provide the parts outside the CDR3, is DGGITQSPKYLFRKEGQNVTLSCEQNLNHDAMYWYRQDPGQGLRLIYYSQIVNDFQKGDIAEGYSVSREKKESFPLTVTSAQKNPTAFYLCASSGDRGDNSPLHFGNGTRLTVT.

The chain couples TRBV5-1 to TRBJ2-3; 9 positions match TRBD2. Germline V lookup: CDR1 SGHRS, CDR2 YFSETQ. CDR3 length: 15 amino acids. The ends lost 2 bases at V and 4 bases at J; junction bases unmatched: 5. The CDR3 sequence is CASSFGGRAADTQYF. CDR3 coding DNA: TGCGCCAGCAGCTTCGGCGGGAGGGCCGCAGATACGCAGTATTTT.

V gene TRBV5-1 combines with J gene TRBJ2-5; 7 nucleotides match TRBD1. This CDR3 comprises 16 residues. Per germline, CDR1 SGHRS and CDR2 YFSETQ. The trim removed 0 bases at V and 0 bases at J, leaving 5 bases unmatched. CDR3 sequence: CASSLAGQKYQETQYF. CDR3 bases: TGCGCCAGCAGCTTGGCGGGACAGAAGTACCAAGAGACCCAGTACTTC.

The V gene is TRBV2, the J gene TRBJ1-5, with TRBD1 as a possible D gene (5 bases). The CDR3 loop spans 13 amino acids. Deletions cut 6 bases from V and 7 bases from J, with 13 bases between. CDR1 and CDR2 (germline): SNHLY, FYNNEI. CDR3 amino acids: CASRTSGGQPQHF. The CDR3 nucleotides read TGTGCCAGCAGGACCTCCGGGGGGCAGCCCCAGCATTTT.

The gene calls are TRBV5-1 and TRBJ2-7; tentative D call: TRBD1 (5 bases). In germline, CDR1 is SGHRS, CDR2 YFSETQ. The CDR3 is 13 amino acids. V shed 2 bases and J shed 7 bases, with 13 bases lying between them. The CDR3 sequence: CASSLVAAGEQYF. In DNA form, the CDR3 reads TGCGCCAGCAGCTTAGTAGCCGCAGGGGAGCAGTACTTC.

The chain joins TRBV19 to TRBJ2-7, with D possibly matching TRBD1 (5 bases). This CDR3 contains 15 residues. V was cut by 1 base and J by 4 bases, with 14 bases left in between. Per the germline V gene, CDR1 is LNHDA and CDR2 is SQIVND (reference sequence). The CDR3 protein is CASSIGGRGYYEQYF. CDR3 coding DNA: TGTGCCAGTAGTATAGGAGGAAGGGGTTATTACGAGCAGTACTTC.

The chain combines TRBV4-1 with TRBJ2-7; a possible D gene is TRBD2 (5 bases). The V gene lost 2 bases and the J gene lost 2 bases, with 7 bases spanning the gap. The CDR3 totals 13 residues. Germline loops: CDR1 MGHRA, CDR2 YSYEKL. The DNA of the CDR3 is TGCGCCAGCAGCCAACGGGAAGCCTACGAGCAGTACTTC. Translation gives CASSQREAYEQYF.

V and J are TRBV9 and TRBJ2-3, with no clear D. The CDR3 extends over 11 amino acids. CDR1 is SGDLS, CDR2 YYNGEE, per germline. Trimming took 7 bases from V and 6 from J, leaving 9 bases between them. The CDR3 reads CASGIFDTQYF. Written as DNA, the CDR3 is TGTGCCAGCGGCATTTTCGATACGCAGTATTTT.

J is TRBJ1-1 and V is TRBV5-1; 7 bases fit TRBD1. The CDR3 extends over 13 amino acids. After removal of 1 base from V and 8 bases from J, the junction contained 5 bases not matched to a gene. Germline CDR1 and CDR2: SGHRS and YFSETQ. The CDR3 here is CASSLREQGEAFF. The CDR3 bases are TGCGCCAGCAGCTTGAGAGAACAGGGGGAAGCTTTCTTT.

The rearrangement joins TRBV10-3 to TRBJ1-1, with D possibly matching TRBD1 (6 bases). Trimming cost V 4 bases and J 4 bases, with 19 bases left between them. There are 16 residues in the CDR3. Germline V gene lookup returns CDR1 ENHRY and CDR2 SYGVKD. CDR3 amino acids: CAISVSQGRAGTEAFF. CDR3 coding DNA: TGTGCCATCAGTGTGTCACAGGGACGGGCGGGCACTGAAGCTTTCTTT.

This clone was recorded once. Other nucleotide sequences from this sample produce the same CDR3. CDR3 amino acids: CASSLYRDQETQYF. The CDR3 region has the DNA TGCGCCAGCAGCTTGTACAGGGATCAAGAGACCCAGTACTTC. The chain employs TRBV5-1 and TRBJ2-5, with D perhaps matching TRBD1 (6 bases). The CDR3 loop spans 14 amino acids. V lost 1 base and J lost 2, with 9 bases in between. Germline assignment: CDR1 SGHRS and CDR2 YFSETQ.

This chain uses TRBV6-5 with TRBJ1-3; 7 bases align to TRBD1. The length of the CDR3 is 15 residues. CDR1 is MNHEY, CDR2 SVGAGI, per germline. V lost 4 bases and J lost 0; bases outside the gene matches: 3. The CDR3 coding sequence is TGTGCCAGCAGTTCGGACAGGTTCTCTGGAAACACCATATATTTT. Translating it yields CASSSDRFSGNTIYF.

This chain joins TRBV2 and TRBJ1-1; possibly TRBD1 for D (5 bases). The V end was cut by 6 bases, the J end by 1 base, with 12 bases between. This CDR3 has 14 residues. Germline assignment: CDR1 SNHLY and CDR2 FYNNEI. CDR3: CASSEGLRNTEAFF. The CDR3, as DNA: TGTGCCAGCAGCGAGGGACTTAGGAACACTGAAGCTTTCTTT. Together with reference TRBV2 and TRBJ1-1, the CDR3 gives the full variable domain: EPEVTQTPSHQVTQMGQEVILRCVPISNHLYFYWYRQILGQKVEFLVSFYNNEISEKSEIFDDQFSVERPDGSNFTLKIRSTKLEDSAMYFCASSEGLRNTEAFFGQGTRLTVV.

The V gene is TRBV7-8, the J gene TRBJ1-1, with a weak D call TRBD1 (6 bases). Germline CDR1 SGHVS, CDR2 FQNEAQ. The CDR3 has 15 residues. Between the trimmed V and J ends, which lost 1 base and 4 bases, there was a span of 13 bases. CDR3 sequence (DNA): TGTGCCAGCAGCTTAGGCGCGAGAGGGGGCACTGAAGCTTTCTTT. Its protein product is CASSLGARGGTEAFF.

The rearrangement links TRBV10-3 to TRBJ2-2; 10 bases line up with TRBD2. V lost 4 bases to trimming and J lost 2 bases; unmatched junction nucleotides: 4. CDR3 length: 16 amino acids. CDR1 and CDR2 from the germline V gene are ENHRY and SYGVKD. The CDR3: CAISVGLAVNTGELFF. The DNA for the CDR3 is TGTGCCATCAGTGTCGGACTAGCGGTCAACACCGGGGAGCTGTTTTTT.

This chain joins TRBV13 and TRBJ1-3; no firm D call. Germline V lookup: CDR1 PRHDT, CDR2 FYEKMQ (reference sequence). The length of the CDR3 is 14 residues. V shed 1 base and J shed 0 bases, with 4 bases lying between them. The DNA for the CDR3 is TGTGCCAGCAGCTTAGCACACTCTGGAAACACCATATATTTT. This sequence encodes CASSLAHSGNTIYF.

The table lists this clone with a count of one. This rearrangement joins TRBV6-5 to TRBJ1-3; 7 positions agree with TRBD1. Per germline, CDR1 MNHEY and CDR2 SVGAGI. After removal of 5 bases from V and 9 bases from J, the junction contained 7 bases not matched to a gene. The CDR3 sequence is 13 residues long. The CDR3 protein is CASSHGQAGTIYF. CDR3 nucleotides: TGTGCCAGCAGTCACGGACAGGCCGGCACCATATATTTT.